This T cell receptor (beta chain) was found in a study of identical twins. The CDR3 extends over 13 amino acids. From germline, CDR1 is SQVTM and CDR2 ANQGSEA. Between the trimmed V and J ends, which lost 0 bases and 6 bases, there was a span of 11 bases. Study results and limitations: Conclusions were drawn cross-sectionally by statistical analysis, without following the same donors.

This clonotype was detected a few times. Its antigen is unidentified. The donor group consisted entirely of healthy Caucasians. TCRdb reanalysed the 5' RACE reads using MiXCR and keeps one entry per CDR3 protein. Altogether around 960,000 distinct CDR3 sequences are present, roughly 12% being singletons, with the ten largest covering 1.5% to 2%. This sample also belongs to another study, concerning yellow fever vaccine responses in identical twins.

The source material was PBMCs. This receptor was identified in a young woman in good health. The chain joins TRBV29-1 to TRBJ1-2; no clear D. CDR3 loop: CSVEERRADGYTF. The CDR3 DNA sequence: TGCAGCGTTGAAGAGCGACGCGCCGATGGCTACACCTTC.